Reported below is one T cell receptor (beta chain). Its antigen remains unidentified. V was clipped by 2 bases and J by 0 bases; unmatched bases: 3. The CDR3 extends over 16 amino acids. CDR1 is MNHEY and CDR2 is SVGAGI in the germline V gene. PCR was performed a second time for 7 to 11 cycles using a sample-barcoded 5' primer and a J-beta primer mix. Tagging of each cDNA molecule was performed by a template-switch adaptor with 12 random nucleotides. TCRdb reprocessed the 5' RACE reads via MiXCR and lists one record per CDR3 protein. Here the sample spans roughly 1.4 million distinct CDR3 sequences, around 59% being singletons. The sample is drawn from a study of blood T cells in healthy people across ages. Notes on the study in general: Among T cells, TCR beta diversity per million cells dropped roughly linearly as age rose.

The donors, healthy Caucasians from Russia, were aged roughly 6 to 95. No fewer than 6 million PBMCs went into each sample. The TCR originated in a man between 18 and 29 years old in good health. The chain carries TRBV6-5 and TRBJ2-1; TRBD1 matches at 8 bases. The sample was blood. The CDR3 nucleotides are TGTGCCAGCAGTTACCGGACAGGGCCCTCCTACAATGAGCAGTTCTTC. Protein product: CASSYRTGPSYNEQFF.